A selection of T cell receptor beta chains follows, all from one sample in a study of T cell changes during pregnancy in multiple sclerosis. This table comes from immunoSEQ multiplex PCR, and its TCRdb copy is limited to in-frame clones, with some not included. The table has about 47,000 clones, around 93% seen once. The specimen was peripheral blood, collected in the second trimester of pregnancy. These receptors were taken from a female donor with multiple sclerosis, enrolled in a pregnancy study. CDR3s include the opening cysteine and the closing phenylalanine or tryptophan. A D gene is named only where the DNA matches it firmly. Size is omitted from some rows. Given values are once, few, many or a class for expanded clones.

d_call,j_call,clone_size,v_call,cdr3_aa,cdr3_nt
TRBD2,TRBJ2-7,.,TRBV7-9,CASSSRLAGHYEQYF,TGTGCCAGCAGCAGCAGACTAGCGGGGCACTACGAGCAGTACTTC
.,TRBJ2-1,once,TRBV7-9,CASSLVAGTSLNEQFF,TGTGCCAGCAGCTTAGTCGCTGGTACTTCTTTGAATGAGCAGTTCTTC
TRBD2,TRBJ2-5,.,TRBV18,CASSPVTSGAETQYF,TGTGCCAGCTCACCAGTAACTAGCGGGGCAGAGACCCAGTACTTC
.,TRBJ1-2,.,TRBV4-1,CASSQGPGDYGYTF,TGCGCCAGCAGCCAAGGCCCCGGGGACTATGGCTACACCTTC
TRBD1,TRBJ2-7,.,TRBV28,CASCSDRGINEQYF,TGTGCCAGCTGTTCGGACAGGGGGATAAACGAGCAGTACTTC
.,TRBJ2-7,.,TRBV7-2,CASSLNRDFSYEQYF,TGTGCCAGCAGCTTAAATAGGGACTTCTCCTACGAGCAGTACTTC
.,TRBJ2-7,.,TRBV5-8,CASSSSREQYF,TGTGCCAGCAGCTCGTCCCGGGAGCAGTACTTC
.,TRBJ1-1,.,TRBV28,CASSSPWGGDTEAFF,TGTGCCAGCAGTTCCCCTTGGGGGGGGGACACTGAAGCTTTCTTT
.,TRBJ2-1,.,TRBV7-3,CASSLDKGGRNEQFF,TGTGCCAGCAGCTTGGACAAGGGAGGAAGGAATGAGCAGTTCTTC
.,TRBJ1-1,.,TRBV11-3,CASSLRGGNTEAFF,TGTGCCAGCAGCTTGCGGGGGGGGAACACTGAAGCTTTCTTT
.,TRBJ1-5,.,TRBV19,CASSPRQASPHQPQHF,TGTGCCAGTAGTCCTCGACAGGCTTCCCCCCATCAGCCCCAGCATTTT
.,TRBJ2-5,.,TRBV9,CASSVDSRETQYF,TGTGCCAGCAGCGTAGACAGTCGGGAGACCCAGTACTTC
TRBD1,TRBJ1-5,.,TRBV7-9,CASSLVGSGGINQPQHF,TGTGCCAGCAGCTTAGTAGGGTCAGGGGGAATAAATCAGCCCCAGCATTTT
TRBD1,TRBJ1-2,.,TRBV28,CASRFGGGAAGGYTF,TGTGCCAGCAGGTTCGGAGGGGGCGCTGCGGGCGGCTACACCTTC
.,TRBJ2-2,.,TRBV28,CASTLDREDTGELFF,TGTGCCAGCACCCTAGACAGGGAGGACACCGGGGAGCTGTTTTTT
.,TRBJ1-1,.,TRBV19,CASSRKGAEAFF,TGTGCCAGTAGTAGAAAGGGGGCTGAAGCTTTCTTT
TRBD1,TRBJ2-7,.,TRBV7-8,CASSSGQASSYEQYF,TGTGCCAGCAGCTCGGGACAGGCGAGCTCCTACGAGCAGTACTTC
TRBD2,TRBJ2-1,.,TRBV27,CASSLSSSGTFYNEQFF,TGTGCCAGCAGTTTATCTTCTAGCGGGACTTTCTACAATGAGCAGTTCTTC
.,TRBJ2-1,.,TRBV5-8,CASDFYNEQFF,TGTGCCAGCGACTTCTACAATGAGCAGTTCTTC
.,TRBJ2-1,.,TRBV27,CASRRGYGNEQFF,TGTGCCAGCAGGAGAGGCTATGGCAATGAGCAGTTCTTC
.,TRBJ1-4,.,TRBV18,CASSPGLNEKLFF,TGTGCCAGCTCACCAGGGCTTAATGAAAAACTGTTTTTT
TRBD1,TRBJ1-5,.,TRBV27,CASGTGVWSQPQHF,TGTGCCAGCGGAACAGGGGTTTGGAGTCAGCCCCAGCATTTT